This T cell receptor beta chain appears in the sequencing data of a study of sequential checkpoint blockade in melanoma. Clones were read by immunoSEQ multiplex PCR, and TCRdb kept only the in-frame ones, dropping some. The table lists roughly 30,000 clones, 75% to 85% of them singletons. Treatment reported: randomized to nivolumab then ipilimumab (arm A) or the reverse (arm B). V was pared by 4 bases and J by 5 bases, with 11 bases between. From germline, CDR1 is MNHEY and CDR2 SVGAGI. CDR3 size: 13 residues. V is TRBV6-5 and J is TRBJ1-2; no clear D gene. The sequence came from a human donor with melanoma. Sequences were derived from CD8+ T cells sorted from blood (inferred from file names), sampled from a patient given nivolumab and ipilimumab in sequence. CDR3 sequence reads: CASSFYRDYGYTF. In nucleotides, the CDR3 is TGTGCCAGCAGTTTTTACCGAGATTATGGCTACACCTTC.